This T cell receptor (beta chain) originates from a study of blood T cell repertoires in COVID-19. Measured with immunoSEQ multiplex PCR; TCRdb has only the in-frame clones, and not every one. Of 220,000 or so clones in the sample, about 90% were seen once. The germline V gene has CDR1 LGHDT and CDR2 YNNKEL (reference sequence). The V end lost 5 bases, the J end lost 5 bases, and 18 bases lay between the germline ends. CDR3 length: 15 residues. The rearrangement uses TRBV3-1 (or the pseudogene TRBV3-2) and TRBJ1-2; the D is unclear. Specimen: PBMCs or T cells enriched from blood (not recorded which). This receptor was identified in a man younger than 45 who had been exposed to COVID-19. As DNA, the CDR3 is TGTGCCAGCAGCACCCGATCAGGTACAACTTATGGCTACACCTTC. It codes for CASSTRSGTTYGYTF.